The clone carrying this T cell receptor beta chain was detected ten times or more. Its antigen remains unidentified. The sample originates from a study of T cells in Graves' hyperthyroidism and ophthalmopathy. Study observations and caveats: Blood also carried most thyroid clonotypes expanded above 0.001.

The TCR beta CDR3 regions underwent amplification using RNA transcripts as the source. HTBI primers were used for first-round RT-PCR of the TCR CDR3. TCRdb re-called the multiplex PCR reads with MiXCR, one entry per CDR3 protein. In the table there are about 640,000 distinct CDR3 sequences, about 14% of which are singletons. Used for diagnoses were clinical symptoms, serum thyroxine and TRAb, thyroid ultrasound and orbital computed tomography. The source of the PBMCs was more than 9.5 ml of fresh peripheral blood. The CDR3 contains 16 residues. The junction had 8 bases not matched to a gene; V was cut back by 5 bases and J by 5 bases. CDR1 and CDR2 (germline): LGHDT, YNNKEL (reference sequence).

This clonotype was obtained from a woman between 50 and 59 years old with Graves' ophthalmopathy. Sequencing input: blood. V and J are TRBV3-1 and TRBJ2-3; 12 nucleotides align to TRBD2. As DNA, the CDR3 is TGTGCCAGCAGCAAACGACTAGCGGGAGCTTTAGATACGCAGTATTTT. It is translated as CASSKRLAGALDTQYF.